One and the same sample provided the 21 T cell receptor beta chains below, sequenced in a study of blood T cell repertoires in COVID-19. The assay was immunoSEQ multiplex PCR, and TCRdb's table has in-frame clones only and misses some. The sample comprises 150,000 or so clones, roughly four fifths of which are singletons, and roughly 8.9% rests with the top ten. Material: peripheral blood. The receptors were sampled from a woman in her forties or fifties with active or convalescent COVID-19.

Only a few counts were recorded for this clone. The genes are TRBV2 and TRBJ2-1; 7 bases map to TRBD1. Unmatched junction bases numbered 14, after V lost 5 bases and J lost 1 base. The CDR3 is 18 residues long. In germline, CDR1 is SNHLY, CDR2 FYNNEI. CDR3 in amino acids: CASSPGTVSPQSYNEQFF. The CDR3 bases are TGTGCCAGCAGTCCCGGGACAGTCAGTCCCCAGTCCTACAATGAGCAGTTCTTC.

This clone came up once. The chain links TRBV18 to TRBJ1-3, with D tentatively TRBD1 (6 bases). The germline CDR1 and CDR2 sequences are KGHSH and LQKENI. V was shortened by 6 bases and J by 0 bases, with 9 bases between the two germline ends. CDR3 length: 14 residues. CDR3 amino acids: CASSRTDSGNTIYF. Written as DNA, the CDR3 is TGTGCCAGCTCCCGGACAGACTCTGGAAACACCATATATTTT.

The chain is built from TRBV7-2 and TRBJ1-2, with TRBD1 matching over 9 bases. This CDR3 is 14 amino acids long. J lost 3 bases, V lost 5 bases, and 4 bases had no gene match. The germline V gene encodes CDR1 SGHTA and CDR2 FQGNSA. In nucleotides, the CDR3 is TGTGCCAGCAGCCCCACAGGGGGCTACTATGGCTACACCTTC. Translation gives CASSPTGGYYGYTF.

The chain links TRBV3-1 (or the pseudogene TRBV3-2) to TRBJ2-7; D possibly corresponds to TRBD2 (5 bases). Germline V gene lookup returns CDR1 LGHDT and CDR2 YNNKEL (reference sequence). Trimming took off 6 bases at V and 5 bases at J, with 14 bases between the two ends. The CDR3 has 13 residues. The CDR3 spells CASSPSWRNEQYF. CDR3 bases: TGTGCCAGCAGTCCAAGTTGGAGGAACGAGCAGTACTTC.

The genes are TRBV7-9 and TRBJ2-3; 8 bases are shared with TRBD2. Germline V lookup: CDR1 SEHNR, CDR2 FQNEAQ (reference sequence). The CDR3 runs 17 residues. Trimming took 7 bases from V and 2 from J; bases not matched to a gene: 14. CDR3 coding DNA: TGTGCCAGCACCCTAGGCCCCCAGCGGGGGACCACAGATACGCAGTATTTT. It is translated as CASTLGPQRGTTDTQYF.

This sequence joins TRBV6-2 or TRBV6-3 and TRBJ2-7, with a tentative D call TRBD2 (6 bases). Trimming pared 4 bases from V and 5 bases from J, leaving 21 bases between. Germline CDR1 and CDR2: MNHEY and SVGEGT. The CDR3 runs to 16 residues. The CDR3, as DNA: TGTGCCAGCAGTTCCCCCCGAGGGACCGCGGGAAACGAGCAGTACTTC. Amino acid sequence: CASSSPRGTAGNEQYF.

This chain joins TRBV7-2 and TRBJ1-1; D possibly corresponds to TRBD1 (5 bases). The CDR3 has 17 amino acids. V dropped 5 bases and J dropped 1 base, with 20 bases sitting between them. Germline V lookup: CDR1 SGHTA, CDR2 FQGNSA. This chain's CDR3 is CASSPYTGVGRNTEAFF. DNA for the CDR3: TGTGCCAGCAGCCCTTACACGGGGGTAGGCAGGAACACTGAAGCTTTCTTT.

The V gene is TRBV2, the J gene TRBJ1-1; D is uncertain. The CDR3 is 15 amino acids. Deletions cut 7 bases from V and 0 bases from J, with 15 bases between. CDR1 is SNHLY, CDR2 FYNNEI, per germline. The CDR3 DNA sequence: TGTGCCAGCAAGTCCGAAAACTCCATGAACACTGAAGCTTTCTTT. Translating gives CASKSENSMNTEAFF.

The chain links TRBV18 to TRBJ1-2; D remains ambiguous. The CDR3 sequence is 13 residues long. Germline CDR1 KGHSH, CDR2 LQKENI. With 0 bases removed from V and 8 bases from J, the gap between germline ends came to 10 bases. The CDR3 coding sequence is TGTGCCAGCTCACCACCGCGGGTAGGAGGCTACACCTTC. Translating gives CASSPPRVGGYTF.

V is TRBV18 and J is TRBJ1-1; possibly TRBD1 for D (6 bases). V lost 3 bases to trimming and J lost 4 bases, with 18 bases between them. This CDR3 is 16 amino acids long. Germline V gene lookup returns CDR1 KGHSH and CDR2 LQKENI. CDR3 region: CASSPTGNRDGTEAFF. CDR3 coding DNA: TGTGCCAGCTCACCGACGGGGAACAGGGATGGCACTGAAGCTTTCTTT.

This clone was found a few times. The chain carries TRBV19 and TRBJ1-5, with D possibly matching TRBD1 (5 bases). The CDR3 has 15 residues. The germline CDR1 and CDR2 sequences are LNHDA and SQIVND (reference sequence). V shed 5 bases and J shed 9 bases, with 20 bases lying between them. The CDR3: CASSYATADSLPQHF. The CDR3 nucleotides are TGTGCCAGTAGTTATGCGACAGCCGATTCTTTGCCCCAGCATTTT.

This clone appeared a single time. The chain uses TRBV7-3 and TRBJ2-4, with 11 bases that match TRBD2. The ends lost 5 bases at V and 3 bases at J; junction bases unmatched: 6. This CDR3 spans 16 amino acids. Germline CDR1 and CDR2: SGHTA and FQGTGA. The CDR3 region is CASSPTSGGNKNIQYF. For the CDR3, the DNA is TGTGCCAGCAGCCCTACTAGCGGGGGAAACAAAAACATTCAGTACTTC.

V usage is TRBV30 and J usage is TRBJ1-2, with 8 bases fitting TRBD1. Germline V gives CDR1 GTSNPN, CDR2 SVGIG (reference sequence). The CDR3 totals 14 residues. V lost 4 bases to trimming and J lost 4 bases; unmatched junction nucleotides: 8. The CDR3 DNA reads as TGTGCCTGGACTCCAGGGGGCGGGGGCTATGGCTACACCTTC. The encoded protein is CAWTPGGGGYGYTF.

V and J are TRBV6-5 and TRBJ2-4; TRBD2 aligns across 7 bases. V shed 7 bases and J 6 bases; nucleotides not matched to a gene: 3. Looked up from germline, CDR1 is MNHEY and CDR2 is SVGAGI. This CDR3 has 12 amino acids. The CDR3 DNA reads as TGTGCCAGCAAGTCGGGGGGAAACATTCAGTACTTC. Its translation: CASKSGGNIQYF.

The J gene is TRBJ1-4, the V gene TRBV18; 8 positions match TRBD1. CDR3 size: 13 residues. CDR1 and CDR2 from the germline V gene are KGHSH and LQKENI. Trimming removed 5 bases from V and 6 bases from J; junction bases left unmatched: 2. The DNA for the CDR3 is TGTGCCAGCTCAGGACAGGGAGATGAAAAACTGTTTTTT. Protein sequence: CASSGQGDEKLFF.

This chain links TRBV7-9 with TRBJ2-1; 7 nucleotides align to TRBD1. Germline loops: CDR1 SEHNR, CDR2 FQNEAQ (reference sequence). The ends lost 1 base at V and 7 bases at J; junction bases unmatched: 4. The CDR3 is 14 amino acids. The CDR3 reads CASSLVQGRNEQFF. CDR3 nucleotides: TGTGCCAGCAGCTTAGTACAGGGGCGTAATGAGCAGTTCTTC.

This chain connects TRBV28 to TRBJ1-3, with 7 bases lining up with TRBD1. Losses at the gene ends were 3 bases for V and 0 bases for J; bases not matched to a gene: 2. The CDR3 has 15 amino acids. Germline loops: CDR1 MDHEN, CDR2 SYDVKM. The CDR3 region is CASSLWDSSGNTIYF. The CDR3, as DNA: TGTGCCAGCAGTTTGTGGGACAGCTCTGGAAACACCATATATTTT. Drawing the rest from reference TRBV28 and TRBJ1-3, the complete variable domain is DVKVTQSSRYLVKRTGEKVFLECVQDMDHENMFWYRQDPGLGLRLIYFSYDVKMKEKGDIPEGYSVSREKKERFSLILESASTNQTSMYLCASSLWDSSGNTIYFGEGSWLTVV.

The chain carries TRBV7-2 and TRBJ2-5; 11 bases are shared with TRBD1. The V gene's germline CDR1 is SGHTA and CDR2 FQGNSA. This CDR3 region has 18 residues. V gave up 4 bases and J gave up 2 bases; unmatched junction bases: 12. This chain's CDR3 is CASSSPHPGTGGQETQYF. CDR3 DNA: TGTGCCAGCAGCTCGCCGCACCCCGGGACAGGGGGGCAAGAGACCCAGTACTTC.

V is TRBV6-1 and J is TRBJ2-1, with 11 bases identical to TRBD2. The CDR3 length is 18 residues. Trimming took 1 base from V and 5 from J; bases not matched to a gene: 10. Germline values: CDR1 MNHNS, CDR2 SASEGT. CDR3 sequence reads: CASSEGPGLAELDNEQFF. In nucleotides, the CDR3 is TGTGCCAGCAGTGAAGGCCCGGGACTAGCGGAACTAGACAATGAGCAGTTCTTC.

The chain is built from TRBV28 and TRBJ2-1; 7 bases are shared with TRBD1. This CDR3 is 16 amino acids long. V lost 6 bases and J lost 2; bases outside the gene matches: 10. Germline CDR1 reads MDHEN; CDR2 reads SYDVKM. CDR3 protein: CASSRRDSGAYNEQFF. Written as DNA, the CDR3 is TGTGCCAGCAGCCGCAGGGACAGCGGAGCCTACAATGAGCAGTTCTTC.

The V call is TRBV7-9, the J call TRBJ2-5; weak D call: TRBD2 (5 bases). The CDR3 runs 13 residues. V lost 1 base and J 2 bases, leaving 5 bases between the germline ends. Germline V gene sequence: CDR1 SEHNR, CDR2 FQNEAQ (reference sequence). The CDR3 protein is CASSLGGQETQYF. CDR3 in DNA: TGTGCCAGCAGCTTAGGCGGGCAAGAGACCCAGTACTTC.